A selection of T cell receptor beta chains follows, all from one sample in a study of Ad26.COV2.S vaccination and SARS-CoV-2 variants. Repertoires were generated with immunoSEQ multiplex PCR, while TCRdb's copy carries only in-frame clones and drops some. The table includes about 400,000 clones, about four fifths detected once. The sample here was peripheral blood, taken in a trial of Ad26.COV2.S vaccine versus placebo. These receptors all come from a person aged 18-60 years who received the Ad26.COV2.S COVID-19 vaccine or a placebo. The CDR3 runs from the conserved cysteine through the conserved F or W. The order of the fields is D gene, V gene, J gene, clone size, CDR3 DNA, CDR3 protein. The D gene is left open where the match is weak. Only part of the rows carry a size: once, few, many, or a class if the clone is expanded.

>NA|TRBV11-3|TRBJ1-3|NA
TGTGCCAGCAGTGTACAGGGAACTGGAAACACCATATATTTT
CASSVQGTGNTIYF
>NA|TRBV7-9|TRBJ2-1|NA
TGTGCCAGCAGCAGCCAGCGTACCTACAATGAGCAGTTCTTC
CASSSQRTYNEQFF
>NA|TRBV28|TRBJ1-2|NA
TGTGCCAGCAGTTTATCGGGACTGCGCTATGGCTACACCTTC
CASSLSGLRYGYTF
>NA|TRBV27|TRBJ1-6|NA
TGTGCCAGCACCTCAGGGGCTAATTCACCCCTCCACTTT
CASTSGANSPLHF
>NA|TRBV6-6|TRBJ1-2|NA
TGTGCCAGCAGTTATCGTAGGGGGGATGGCTACACCTTC
CASSYRRGDGYTF
>NA|TRBV29-1|TRBJ1-2|NA
TGCAGCGTAGGCTCCGGGACTCCCGATGGCTACACCTTC
CSVGSGTPDGYTF
>NA|TRBV2|TRBJ2-1|NA
TGTGCCAGCAGTGAAGGAAACGGACCGGAGCAGTTCTTC
CASSEGNGPEQFF
>NA|TRBV11-3|TRBJ2-3|once
TGTGCCAGCAGCTTGGGGACCCTCCCCACAGATACGCAGTATTTT
CASSLGTLPTDTQYF
>NA|TRBV4-3|TRBJ2-3|NA
TGCGCCAGCAGCCAAGATCGGGATACAGCGGGCGCGCAGTATTTT
CASSQDRDTAGAQYF
>TRBD2|TRBV3-1/TRBV3-2|TRBJ2-1|NA
TGTGCCAGCAGCCAAGCCCAACTAGCGGGGAAGCAGTTCTTC
CASSQAQLAGKQFF
>TRBD1|TRBV2|TRBJ1-2|once
TGTGCCAGCAGTGTGTCGACAGGGCTATATGGCTACACCTTC
CASSVSTGLYGYTF
>NA|TRBV11-2|TRBJ1-2|NA
TGTGCCAGCAGCTTATCCTACAGGGTTAATGGCTACACCTTC
CASSLSYRVNGYTF
>TRBD1|TRBV5-1|TRBJ2-7|once
TGCGCCAGCAGCTCGGGACAGGGGGCTTACGAGCAGTACTTC
CASSSGQGAYEQYF
>TRBD1|TRBV23-1|TRBJ1-1|NA
TGCGCCAGCAGTCATACTAGTCAGGGGGTTGAAGCTTTCTTT
CASSHTSQGVEAFF
>NA|TRBV4-2|TRBJ1-5|NA
TGTGCCAGCAGCCAAGGAGGGCTGGGCAATCAGCCCCAGCATTTT
CASSQGGLGNQPQHF
>TRBD1|TRBV7-9|TRBJ1-4|NA
TGTGCCAGCAGCCGACAGGGGCGCCTGGCTAATGAAAAACTGTTTTTT
CASSRQGRLANEKLFF
>NA|TRBV13|TRBJ2-4|NA
TGTGCCAGCAGCTTAGGCTTGATGGAGGCCTCTCTATCCAAAAACATTCAGTACTTC
CASSLGLMEASLSKNIQYF
>TRBD2|TRBV4-1|TRBJ2-2|NA
TGCGCCAGCAGCCAAGATTGGGGAGCGGGAGGGGACACCGGGGAGCTGTTTTTT
CASSQDWGAGGDTGELFF
>TRBD2|TRBV5-1|TRBJ2-3|NA
TGCGCCAGCAGCATGACCTTAGCGGGAGGGCGAGATACGCAGTATTTT
CASSMTLAGGRDTQYF
>TRBD1|TRBV7-9|TRBJ1-2|NA
TGTGCCAGCAGCCTGGACAGGGCAAACTATGGCTACACCTTC
CASSLDRANYGYTF